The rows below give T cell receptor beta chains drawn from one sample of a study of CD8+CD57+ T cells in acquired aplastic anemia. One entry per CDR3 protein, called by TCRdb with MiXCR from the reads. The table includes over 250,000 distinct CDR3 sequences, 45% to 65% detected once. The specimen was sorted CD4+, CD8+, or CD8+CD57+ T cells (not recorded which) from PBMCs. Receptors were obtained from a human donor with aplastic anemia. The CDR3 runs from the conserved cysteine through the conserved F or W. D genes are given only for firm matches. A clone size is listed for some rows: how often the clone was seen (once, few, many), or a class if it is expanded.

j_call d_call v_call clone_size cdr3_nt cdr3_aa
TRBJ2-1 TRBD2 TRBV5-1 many TGCGCCAGCAGCTTGGGGTCGGGAGGACTTTACAATGAGCAGTTCTTC CASSLGSGGLYNEQFF
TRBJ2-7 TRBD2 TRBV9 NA TGTGCCAGCAGCGAAACTAGCGGGGGCCTATACGAGCAGTACTTC CASSETSGGLYEQYF
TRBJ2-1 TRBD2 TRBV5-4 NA TGTGCCAGCAGCTTGGCGGGAGCTAGCGGTAACAATGAGCAGTTCTTC CASSLAGASGNNEQFF
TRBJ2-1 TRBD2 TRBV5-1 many TGCGCCACCACTTCGTTAGCGGGGGTTCAGGGTGAGCAGTTCTTC CATTSLAGVQGEQFF
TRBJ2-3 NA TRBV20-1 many TGCAGTGCTAGAAGGAGCGGGTCCACAGATACGCAGTATTTT CSARRSGSTDTQYF
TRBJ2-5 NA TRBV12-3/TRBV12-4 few TGTGCCAGCAGTTTCTACGACATAGAGACCCAGTACTTC CASSFYDIETQYF
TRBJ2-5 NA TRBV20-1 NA TGCAGTGCTAGAGATGGGGCAGGGCTAGGGGAGACCCAGTACTTC CSARDGAGLGETQYF
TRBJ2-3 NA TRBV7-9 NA TGTGCCAGCAGCTTAGCGGGTTTAGATACGCAGTATTTT CASSLAGLDTQYF
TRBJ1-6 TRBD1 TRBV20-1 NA TGCAGTGCCCCAAGTGGGACAGGGAATTCACCCCTCCACTTT CSAPSGTGNSPLHF
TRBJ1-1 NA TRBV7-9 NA TGTGCCAGCAGTACCGGGACCCGGCCAAACACTGAAGCTTTCTTT CASSTGTRPNTEAFF
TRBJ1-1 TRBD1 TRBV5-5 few TGTGCCAGCAGCTGGGGGACAGCGAACACTGAAGCTTTCTTT CASSWGTANTEAFF
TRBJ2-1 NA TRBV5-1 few TGCGCCAGCAGCTTGAGTAGCGGAGAATACAATGAGCAGTTCTTC CASSLSSGEYNEQFF
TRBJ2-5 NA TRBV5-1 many TGCGCCAGCAGCTTACAGGGGAGGGAGACCCAGTACTTC CASSLQGRETQYF
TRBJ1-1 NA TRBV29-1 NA TGCAGCGTCCCAGGTTCCATGAGCACTGAAGCTTTCTTT CSVPGSMSTEAFF
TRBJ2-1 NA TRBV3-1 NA TGTGCCAGCAGCCTGCGGGGGCCCTCCTACAATGAGCAGTTCTTC CASSLRGPSYNEQFF
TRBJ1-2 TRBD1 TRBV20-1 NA TGCAGTGCTATGGCCGGACAGGGTAGCGGCTACACCTTC CSAMAGQGSGYTF
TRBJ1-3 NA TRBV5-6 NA TGTGCCAGACTGACGACCAGAAGAAACACCATATATTTT CARLTTRRNTIYF
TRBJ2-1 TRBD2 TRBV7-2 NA TGTGCCAGCAGCTTATCGGAGAGCGGGGGGGCAATCAATGAGCAGTTCTTC CASSLSESGGAINEQFF
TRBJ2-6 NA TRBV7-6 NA TGTGCCAGCAGCTTCGGAGCTGGGGCCAACGTCCTGACTTTC CASSFGAGANVLTF
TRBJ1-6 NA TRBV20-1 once TGCAGTGCTAGAGATCAGTTGGGTTTCGCAGGTTCACCCCTCCACTTT CSARDQLGFAGSPLHF
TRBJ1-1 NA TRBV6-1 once TGTGCCAGCAGTGATTACCAAACTGAAGCTTTCTTT CASSDYQTEAFF
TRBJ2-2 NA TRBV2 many TGTGCCAGCCGGCGCTTAGGGGCTAGCACCGGGGAGCTGTTTTTT CASRRLGASTGELFF
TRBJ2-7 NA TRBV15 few TGTGCCACCAGCAACCACAGGGTCAACTACTACGAGCAGTACTTC CATSNHRVNYYEQYF
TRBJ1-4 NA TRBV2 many TGTGCCAGCAGCGAAGTGGGTGAAAAACTGTTTTTT CASSEVGEKLFF
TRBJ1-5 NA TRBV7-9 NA TGTGCCAGCAGTTTCAGGGGTACGAGCAATCAGCCCCAGCATTTT CASSFRGTSNQPQHF
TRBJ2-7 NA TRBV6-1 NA TGTGCCATCAATAACCTCTACGAGCAGTACTTC CAINNLYEQYF
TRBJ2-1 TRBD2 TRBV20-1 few TGCAGTGCGACTAGCGGGAAGGGCTACAATGAGCAGTTCTTC CSATSGKGYNEQFF
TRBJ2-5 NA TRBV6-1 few TGTGCCAGCAGTGAACTGGTTTTGGGCCCCCCAGAGACCCAGCACTTC CASSELVLGPPETQHF
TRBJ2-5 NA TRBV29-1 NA TGCAGCAATCAAGAGACCCAGTACTTC CSNQETQYF
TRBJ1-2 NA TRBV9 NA TGTGCCAGCAGCGTAGAACCAGTCTCCTATGGCTACACCTTC CASSVEPVSYGYTF
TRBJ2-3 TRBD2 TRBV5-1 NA TGCGCCAGCAGCGCCGGGACTAGCGAGGGAGATACGCAGTATTTT CASSAGTSEGDTQYF
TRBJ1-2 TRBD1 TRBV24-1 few TGTGCCACCCAAGATGGGACAGCCTATGGCTACACCTTC CATQDGTAYGYTF
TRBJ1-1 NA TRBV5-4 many TGTGCCAGCAGCCCGGACAGAAGAATGCACACTGAAGCTTTCTTT CASSPDRRMHTEAFF
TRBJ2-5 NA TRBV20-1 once TGCAGTGCTAGAGACAGCCTACTGGAGACCCAGTACTTC CSARDSLLETQYF
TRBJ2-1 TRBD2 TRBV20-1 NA TGCAGTGCTAGAGATGCGGGGGGGGTACTGACCTACAATGAGCAGTTCTTC CSARDAGGVLTYNEQFF
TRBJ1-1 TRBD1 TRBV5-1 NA TGCGCCAGCAGCATATCACAGGGGAGGAACACTGAAGCTTTCTTT CASSISQGRNTEAFF
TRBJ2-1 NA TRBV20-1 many TGCAGTGCTAGAGATAGCGTGTACGGGCAGTTCTTC CSARDSVYGQFF
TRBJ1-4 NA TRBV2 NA TGTGCCAGCAGTTTAACTGATAATGAAAAACTGTTTTTT CASSLTDNEKLFF
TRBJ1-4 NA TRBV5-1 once TGCGCCAGCAGCTTGCTCGGGGATAGTGGTGAAAAACTGTTTTTT CASSLLGDSGEKLFF
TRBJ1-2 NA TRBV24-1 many TGTGCCACCAGTGATTCCCCAGGGGATTGGGGTGGCTACACCTTC CATSDSPGDWGGYTF
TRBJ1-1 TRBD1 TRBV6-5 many TGTGCCAGCAGTTACCCGGACAGGATCACTGAAGCTTTCTTT CASSYPDRITEAFF
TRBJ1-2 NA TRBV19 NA TGTGCCAGTAATACCCCCGGGACACCTCTACTTTACTACACCTTC CASNTPGTPLLYYTF
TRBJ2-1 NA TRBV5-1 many TGCGCCAGCAGCTTGGCCGGGTATTCCTCAGGTGAGCAGTTCTTC CASSLAGYSSGEQFF
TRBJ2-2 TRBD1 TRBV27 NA TGTGCCAGCAACACGGACAGGGGGCCAAACGCCGGGGAGCTGTTTTTT CASNTDRGPNAGELFF
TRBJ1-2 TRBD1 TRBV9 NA TGTGCCAGCAGCCCAGGGGGGGTAGTTAACTATGGCTACACCTTC CASSPGGVVNYGYTF
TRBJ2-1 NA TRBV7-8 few TGTGCCAGCAGTCTAACCGCCGGGAGGCAGGGGGCCTCTGAGCAGTTCTTC CASSLTAGRQGASEQFF
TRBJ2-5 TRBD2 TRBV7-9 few TGTGCCAGCAGCACCGGACTAGCGGGGGAGCTTAGGGAGACCCAGTACTTC CASSTGLAGELRETQYF
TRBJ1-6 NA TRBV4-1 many TGCGCCAGCAGCCAAGACAGGTCTTCTTCACCCCTCCACTTT CASSQDRSSSPLHF
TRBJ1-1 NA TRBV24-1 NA TGTGCCACCAGTCTGGGGCCTGGAAACACTGAAGCTTTCTTT CATSLGPGNTEAFF
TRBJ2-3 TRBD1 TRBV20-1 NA TGCAGTGCTAAGACAGGGGGCAACAATGAGCAGTATTTT CSAKTGGNNEQYF
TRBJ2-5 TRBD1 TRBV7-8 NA TGTGCCAGCAGCAGACAGGGGGCAGAACAAGAGACCCAGTACTTC CASSRQGAEQETQYF
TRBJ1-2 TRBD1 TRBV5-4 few TGTGCCAGCAGCTTGTCGGACAGGGGCCTCTATGGCTACACCTTC CASSLSDRGLYGYTF
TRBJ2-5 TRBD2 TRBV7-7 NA TGTGCCAGCAGCTTATCCCCATTAGCGGGGGGAGAGACCCAGTACTTC CASSLSPLAGGETQYF